The 7 T cell receptor beta chains listed next were all sequenced from one sample in a study of CD8+ T cells in alopecia areata. Reverse transcription of extracted RNA yielded cDNA, which provided the sequencing template. Data came from immunoSEQ multiplex PCR; TCRdb stores just in-frame clones and leaves some out. The sample yields roughly 150,000 clones, around half seen once. The sequencing here drew on CD8+ T cells sorted from blood, taken at week 0. The receptors come from a human donor with alopecia areata.

The chain joins TRBV9 to TRBJ2-7, with 8 bases fitting TRBD2. From germline, CDR1 is SGDLS and CDR2 YYNGEE. The CDR3 extends over 14 amino acids. The V gene end was trimmed by 4 bases and the J gene end by 6 bases; junction bases not matched to a gene: 9. CDR3 DNA sequence: TGTGCCAGCAGCTCCAGGACTAGCTCGCGCGAGCAGTACTTC. Its protein is CASSSRTSSREQYF.

The chain combines TRBV11-2 with TRBJ2-5; TRBD2 matches at 14 bases. CDR3 length: 17 amino acids. The junction had 9 bases not matched to a gene; V was cut back by 6 bases and J by 3 bases. Germline V lookup: CDR1 SGHAT, CDR2 FQNNGV. CDR3 amino acids: CASRLALTSGGEETQYF. The CDR3 DNA sequence: TGTGCCAGCAGACTCGCCTTGACTAGCGGGGGGGAAGAGACCCAGTACTTC.

V gene TRBV27 combines with J gene TRBJ2-5; TRBD1 aligns across 8 bases. V shed 0 bases and J 11 bases; nucleotides not matched to a gene: 8. There are 14 residues in the CDR3. Germline CDR1 MNHEY, CDR2 SMNVEV (reference sequence). This CDR3 is CASSLSQGAREQYF. The CDR3 DNA is TGTGCCAGCAGTTTATCGCAGGGGGCGAGGGAGCAGTACTTC.

Written as DNA, the CDR3 is TGCAGCGTTGAACTAGAGGAAGAGCTGTCCTACACCTTC. As protein: CSVELEEELSYTF. The rearrangement uses TRBV29-1 and TRBJ1-2, with D unresolved. Germline-derived CDR1 and CDR2 are SQVTM and ANQGSEA. The CDR3 has 13 amino acids. The germline V and J ends were trimmed by 2 bases and 10 bases, with 17 bases remaining between them.

This chain connects TRBV4-3 to TRBJ1-5; 7 bases are a match to TRBD1. The germline CDR1 and CDR2 sequences are LGHNA and YSLEER. Trimming removed 4 bases from V and 7 bases from J; junction bases left unmatched: 7. This CDR3 contains 14 residues. The DNA of the CDR3 is TGCGCCAGCAGCCTCGGAAGGGGGCAGCAGCCCCAGCATTTT. Translating gives CASSLGRGQQPQHF.

To note about this clone: Different DNA sequences within this sample yield the same CDR3. The chain uses TRBV29-1 and TRBJ2-7, with D perhaps matching TRBD1 (6 bases). The CDR3 consists of 14 residues. Germline CDR1 and CDR2: SQVTM and ANQGSEA. Trimming stripped 5 bases from V and 2 bases from J, with 16 bases between. In DNA form, the CDR3 reads TGCAGCGTTTTTTGGACGACAGGCACCTACGAGCAGTACTTC. Protein sequence: CSVFWTTGTYEQYF.

The gene calls are TRBV4-3 and TRBJ2-3; tentatively, D is TRBD2 (5 bases). V gave up 1 base and J gave up 5 bases, with 13 bases separating them. Per the germline V gene, CDR1 is LGHNA and CDR2 is YSLEER. The CDR3 has 15 residues. CDR3 in amino acids: CASSQGLAEGDTQYF. The DNA of the CDR3 is TGCGCCAGCAGCCAAGGGCTAGCCGAGGGAGATACGCAGTATTTT.